Shown below are 21 T cell receptor beta chains from a single sample sequenced in a study of glioma-infiltrating T cells (dated by TCRdb to 2016 to 2017). The data were produced on an Illumina MiSeq. The iRepertoire nested amplicon-rescue multiplex PCR (arm-PCR) platform was used to amplify TCR alpha and beta CDR3 regions from RNA. The public reads were reprocessed in TCRdb via fastp at Q25 and MiXCR, keeping in-frame beta chains. Identical CDR3 protein sequences are pooled into one entry, listed with their most common genes and DNA. Counted in this sample were a few hundred thousand distinct CDR3 sequences; 41% of them appeared once. The top ten hold more than 10% of the sample. Input material: glioma tissue, nonneoplastic brain tissue, or PBMCs (not recorded which). The receptors stem from a human donor with low-grade glioma or glioblastoma, undergoing nonglioma brain surgery, or in good health (not recorded which).

As to this clonotype: A much larger clone lies one base from this, so it may be a read error. V is TRBV28 and J is TRBJ2-3, with D unresolved. The DNA end is more similar to TRBJ2-7, so the J call may be wrong. The CDR3 runs 15 residues. Germline loops: CDR1 MDHEN, CDR2 SYDVKM. CDR3 sequence: CASSPGRPDSHEQYF. The CDR3 DNA reads as TGTGCCAGCAGTCCCGGACGGCCCGATTCTCACGAGCAGTACTTC.

The V and J genes are TRBV27 and TRBJ2-7, with TRBD2 as a possible D gene (6 bases). The CDR3 extends over 15 amino acids. Trimming stripped 4 bases from V and 4 bases from J, with 17 bases between. CDR1 and CDR2 (germline): MNHEY, SMNVEV (reference sequence). CDR3 residues: CASSSRGAGMYEQYF. CDR3 coding DNA: TGTGCCAGCAGTTCCCGCGGGGCGGGTATGTACGAGCAGTACTTC.

The genes are TRBV11-2 and TRBJ1-6; 7 positions agree with TRBD1. The V and J ends lost 4 bases and 8 bases, in that order; junction bases with no gene match: 11. Germline-derived CDR1 and CDR2 are SGHAT and FQNNGV. The CDR3 contains 16 residues. CDR3 DNA: TGTGCCAGCAGCTCCCCGACAGGGTTTTTGGATTCACCCCTCCACTTT. Encoded protein: CASSSPTGFLDSPLHF.

With respect to this clonotype: One junction end does not reproduce the germline sequence, and a read error may be involved. The chain uses TRBV6-1 and TRBJ1-1, with D unclear. Germline V gene sequence: CDR1 MNHNS, CDR2 SASEGT. The CDR3 is 14 residues long. The CDR3 sequence: CAISVAGGNTEAFF. In nucleotides, the CDR3 is TGTGCCATCAGTGTGGCGGGAGGGAACACTGAAGCTTTCTTT.

This clonotype was counted between two and nine times. This CDR3 reads CASIAEEKLFF. The CDR3 nucleotides read TGTGCCAGCATCGCTGAGGAAAAACTGTTTTTT. V gene TRBV7-9 combines with J gene TRBJ1-4; D remains unclear. The CDR3 length is 11 residues. The V gene's germline CDR1 is SEHNR and CDR2 FQNEAQ (reference sequence). Trimming took 7 bases from V and 8 from J, leaving 8 bases between them.

This chain joins TRBV2 and TRBJ2-2; 7 bases line up with TRBD2. The CDR3 is 15 residues long. In germline, CDR1 is SNHLY, CDR2 FYNNEI. V lost 9 bases, J lost 6 bases, and 13 bases stayed unmatched. DNA for the CDR3: TGTGCCAGTAAGGAGACTAGCAGTGATTCCGGGGAGCTGTTTTTT. Translated, it gives CASKETSSDSGELFF.

Comments on this clonotype: A much larger clone differs by one base, so this may be a read error. The chain joins TRBV7-2 to TRBJ1-1; possibly TRBD1 for D (5 bases). Between the trimmed V and J ends, which lost 7 bases and 4 bases, there was a span of 19 bases. Germline V gives CDR1 SGHTA, CDR2 FQGNSA. The CDR3 is made up of 15 amino acids. The CDR3 DNA sequence: TGTGCCAGCAACCTTGTCTATCGGGGGACCACTGAAGCTTTCTTT. This encodes CASNLVYRGTTEAFF.

Of note for this clonotype: This could be a read error, since a much larger clone is one nucleotide away. This sequence joins TRBV6-2 or TRBV6-3 and TRBJ1-5; a weak D match, TRBD1 (5 bases). V lost 6 bases and J lost 4, with 16 bases in between. The CDR3 is 15 amino acids. Germline CDR1 reads MNHEY; CDR2 reads SVGEGT. The CDR3 reads CASSFRQYRNQPQHF. CDR3 sequence (DNA): TGTGCCAGCAGCTTTAGACAGTATAGAAATCAGCCCCAGCATTTT.

Regarding this clonotype: One base away lies a much larger clone, so this may be a sequencing read error. The chain combines TRBV6-2 or TRBV6-3 with TRBJ1-5; a weak D match, TRBD1 (5 bases). This CDR3 comprises 15 residues. Germline CDR1 is MNHEY and CDR2 is SVGEGT. For the CDR3, the DNA is TGTGCCAGCAGTTACCCCGGGACGCCGAATCAGCCCCGGCATTTT. Amino acid sequence: CASSYPGTPNQPRHF.

V and J are TRBV5-4 and TRBJ2-1; 12 nucleotides agree with TRBD1. V dropped 5 bases and J dropped 8; count of bases not matched to a gene: 14. Germline V CDR1 and CDR2: SGHNT, YYREEE (reference sequence). This CDR3 spans 17 amino acids. In DNA, the CDR3 is TGTGCCAGCAGTCTACCTGGGGACAGGGGGCTAATGGATGAGCAGTTCTTC. This gives the protein CASSLPGDRGLMDEQFF.

This clonotype appeared a few times. The rearrangement uses TRBV2 and TRBJ1-4; D unresolved. Germline-derived CDR1 and CDR2 are SNHLY and FYNNEI. The length of the CDR3 is 14 residues. V gave up 6 bases and J gave up 3 bases, with 11 bases separating them. CDR3 loop: CASRRPSANEKLFF. CDR3 nucleotide sequence: TGTGCCAGCAGACGGCCCTCGGCTAATGAAAAACTGTTTTTT.

Comments on this clonotype: A much larger clone differs by one base, so this may be a read error. Without the conserved terminal phenylalanine or tryptophan, this CDR3 likely stems from a read error. The V call is TRBV28, the J call TRBJ2-1; no reliable D call. The V gene's germline CDR1 is MDHEN and CDR2 SYDVKM. Between the trimmed V and J ends, which lost 5 bases and 13 bases, there was a span of 12 bases. This CDR3 contains 11 residues. The chain's CDR3 is CASSTSDQQFL. In DNA, the CDR3 is TGTGCCAGCAGTACTTCAGACCAACAGTTCTTA.

To note about this clonotype: A clone one base away is much larger, so this may be a read error. The chain carries TRBV28 and TRBJ1-1; D unresolved. Germline assignment: CDR1 MDHEN and CDR2 SYDVKM. The CDR3 has 15 amino acids. CDR3 in amino acids: CASSLYSTMNTKAFF. In DNA, the CDR3 is TGTGCCAGCAGTTTGTACAGTACTATGAACACTAAAGCTTTCTTT.

As regards this clonotype: The CDR3 end shows no conserved phenylalanine or tryptophan, and so a read error is likely. V usage is TRBV19 and J usage is TRBJ1-6; D ambiguous. The CDR3 is 13 residues long. CDR1 and CDR2 (germline): LNHDA, SQIVND (reference sequence). Trimming removed 7 bases at V and 8 bases at J, with 12 bases between. CDR3 coding DNA: TGTGCCAGTAACCAGGAATTTGATTCACCCCTCCACTCT. Its translation: CASNQEFDSPLHS.

With respect to this clonotype: A much larger clone differs by one base, so this may be a read error. The chain has TRBV7-2 and TRBJ2-7, with no clear D. The germline gives CDR1 SGHTA, CDR2 FQGNSA. CDR3 length: 15 amino acids. For the CDR3, the DNA is TGTGCCAGCAGCTTAGCAATCATCAGCTCCTACGAGCACTACTTC. It yields the protein CASSLAIISSYEHYF.

The chain employs TRBV28 and TRBJ2-3; D is possibly TRBD1 (6 bases). Germline CDR1 reads MDHEN; CDR2 reads SYDVKM. Between the trimmed V and J ends, which lost 8 bases and 2 bases, there was a span of 26 bases. CDR3 length: 18 amino acids. The CDR3 coding sequence is TGTGCCAGCGGTCTGGCTCCCGGGACATTCGCAATCACAGATACGCAGTATTTT. It specifies CASGLAPGTFAITDTQYF.

This clonotype was detected a few times. The chain carries TRBV7-8 and TRBJ2-1; 9 bases match TRBD1. There are 17 residues in the CDR3. Germline loops: CDR1 SGHVS, CDR2 FQNEAQ. The V segment lost 8 bases and the J segment 7 bases; nucleotides outside the gene matches: 18. As DNA, the CDR3 is TGTGCCAGCCGACTTGCATCACGCCGGGACAGGGTTAATGAGCAGTTCTTC. This encodes CASRLASRRDRVNEQFF.

Of note for this clonotype: With a much larger clone just one base away, this may be a read error. V is TRBV6-6 and J is TRBJ1-5; possible D gene TRBD1, 5 bases. This CDR3 spans 16 amino acids. The V gene's germline CDR1 is MNHNY and CDR2 SVGAGI (reference sequence). CDR3 loop: CARSYPRMGPGQPQHF. The CDR3 region has the DNA TGTGCCAGAAGTTACCCCCGGATGGGGCCTGGTCAGCCCCAGCATTTT.

The chain is built from TRBV5-1 and TRBJ2-1, with D unresolved. The germline gives CDR1 SGHRS, CDR2 YFSETQ. V lost 0 bases and J lost 7, with 17 bases in between. There are 16 residues in the CDR3. The CDR3 DNA sequence: TGCGCCAGCAGCTTGGCCGGGCTAGTCTCTGGTAATGAGCAGTTCTTC. Translation gives CASSLAGLVSGNEQFF.

This clonotype was picked up a small number of times. The rearrangement links TRBV7-3 to TRBJ2-3, with 11 bases matching TRBD2. CDR3 length: 15 amino acids. After removal of 5 bases from V and 3 bases from J, the junction contained 4 bases not matched to a gene. Germline loops: CDR1 SGHTA, CDR2 FQGTGA. The CDR3 sequence: CASSTSGRFTDTQYF. The CDR3 DNA reads as TGTGCCAGCAGCACTAGCGGGAGATTTACAGATACGCAGTATTTT.

The V gene is TRBV12-5, the J gene TRBJ2-3; no firm D call. V dropped 0 bases and J dropped 2 bases, with 12 bases sitting between them. Germline values: CDR1 LGHNT, CDR2 FRNRAP. CDR3 size: 16 residues. In DNA form, the CDR3 reads TGTGCTAGTGGTTTGGTAGTGGGCAGCGACACAGATACGCAGTATTTT. It codes for CASGLVVGSDTDTQYF.